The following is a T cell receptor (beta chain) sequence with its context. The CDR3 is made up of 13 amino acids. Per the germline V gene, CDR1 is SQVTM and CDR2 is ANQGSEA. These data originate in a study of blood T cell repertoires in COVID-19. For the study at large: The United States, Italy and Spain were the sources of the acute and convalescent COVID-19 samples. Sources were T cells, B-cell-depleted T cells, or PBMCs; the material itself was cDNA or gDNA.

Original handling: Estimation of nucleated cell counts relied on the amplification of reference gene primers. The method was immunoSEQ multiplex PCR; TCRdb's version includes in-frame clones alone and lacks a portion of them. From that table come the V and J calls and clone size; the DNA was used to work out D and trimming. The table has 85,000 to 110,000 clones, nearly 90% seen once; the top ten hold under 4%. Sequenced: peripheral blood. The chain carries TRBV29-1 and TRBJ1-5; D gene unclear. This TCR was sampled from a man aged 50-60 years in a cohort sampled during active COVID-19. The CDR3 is CSVDAGFNQPQHF. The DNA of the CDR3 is TGCTCTGTGGACGCGGGATTCAATCAGCCCCAGCATTTT.